The 9 T cell receptor beta chains given below trace back to one sample, sequenced in a study of vaccination and CD4 T cells after COVID-19 (dated by TCRdb to between 2021 and 2024). The library was made by PCR. Sequencer: Illumina iSeq 100. At the Johns Hopkins FTIC core, DNA from the cultured CD4+ T cells underwent TCR sequencing with the Oncomine TCR Beta short-read assay. The public reads were reanalyzed by TCRdb: fastp trimming at Q25, MiXCR alignment, in-frame beta chains only. Entries are consolidated by CDR3 protein sequence, retaining the most common genes and DNA. The table for this sample lists more than 20,000 distinct CDR3 sequences; 35% to 55% of them were counted only once. Just over 7% of the sample comes from the top ten. Antigens of these TCRs are unknown. In the paper's terms, the treatment or condition label means: roughly 10-day PBMC culture with coronavirus spike peptide pools or control peptides (ViraFEST assay).

The material sequenced was CD4+ T cells from blood, cultured in vitro. These receptors were taken from a human donor who had recovered from COVID-19.

The CDR3 bases are TGTGCCAGTTCTTCCGTTCGGGGCAGCTCCTACGAGCAGTACTTC. It specifies CASSSVRGSSYEQYF. This rearrangement joins TRBV28 to TRBJ2-7, with D tentatively TRBD1 or TRBD2 (5 bases each). Looked up from germline, CDR1 is MDHEN and CDR2 is SYDVKM. Trimming shortened V by 9 bases and J by 0 bases, and 18 bases separated the two germline ends. This CDR3 is built from 15 residues.

The chain links TRBV20-1 to TRBJ1-5; tentatively, D is TRBD1 (5 bases). Trimming removed 4 bases at V and 8 bases at J, with 21 bases between. CDR1 and CDR2 (germline): DFQATT, SNEGSKA (reference sequence). This CDR3 region has 15 residues. The DNA of the CDR3 is TGCAGTGCTACACCGACAGTCTCAAGAGGGGAGCCCCAGCATTTT. Translating gives CSATPTVSRGEPQHF.

This clonotype came up a few times. This chain connects TRBV20-1 to TRBJ2-5, with 7 bases fitting TRBD2. CDR3 length: 13 amino acids. Germline lookup yields CDR1 DFQATT and CDR2 SNEGSKA (reference sequence). The V and J ends lost 6 bases and 3 bases, in that order; junction bases with no gene match: 7. CDR3 coding DNA: TGCAGTGCCCAGAGCGGGGCCGAAGAGACCCAGTACTTC. Protein: CSAQSGAEETQYF.

The V gene is TRBV2, the J gene TRBJ2-5; D gene unclear. The ends were cut back, 1 base at V and 1 base at J, with 7 bases in the middle. CDR1 is SNHLY and CDR2 is FYNNEI in the germline V gene. The CDR3 sequence is 14 residues long. CDR3: CASSEVLAQETQYF. CDR3 DNA: TGTGCCAGCAGTGAAGTGTTAGCCCAAGAGACCCAGTACTTC.

This rearrangement joins TRBV12-3 or TRBV12-4 to TRBJ1-2; no clear D gene. V was trimmed by 0 bases and J by 7 bases, leaving 12 bases between them. The CDR3 runs 14 residues. In DNA, the CDR3 is TGTGCCAGCAGTTTAGCGAACGGAATCGGTGGCTACACCTTC. Protein product: CASSLANGIGGYTF.

This chain's CDR3 is CASSGPKANTGELFF. In DNA form, the CDR3 reads TGTGCCAGCAGTGGGCCTAAGGCGAACACCGGGGAGCTGTTTTTT. The V and J genes are TRBV7-9 and TRBJ2-2; D remains ambiguous. Trimming pared 6 bases from V and 0 bases from J, leaving 11 bases between. Germline V CDR1 and CDR2: SEHNR, FQNEAQ (reference sequence). CDR3 size: 15 residues.

The CDR3 reads CASSTTGGSYEQYF. The CDR3 nucleotides read TGTGCCAGCAGCACCACAGGGGGTTCCTACGAGCAGTACTTC. V gene TRBV6-1 combines with J gene TRBJ2-7; 8 bases are shared with TRBD1. This CDR3 comprises 14 residues. In germline, CDR1 is MNHNS, CDR2 SASEGT. V was pared by 6 bases and J by 1 base, with 5 bases of the junction left unmatched.

The rearrangement links TRBV28 to TRBJ1-2; 7 positions match TRBD1. J was trimmed by 0 bases and V by 10 bases; bases with no gene match: 8. The CDR3 consists of 14 residues. Germline V gene sequence: CDR1 MDHEN, CDR2 SYDVKM. The CDR3 sequence is CAIRPGGANYGYTF. The CDR3 DNA reads TGTGCCATCCGGCCAGGGGGAGCTAACTATGGCTACACCTTC.

The chain uses TRBV29-1 and TRBJ1-2; D may be TRBD1 (5 bases). Germline V gene data show CDR1 as SQVTM and CDR2 as ANQGSEA. Trimming cost V 5 bases and J 8 bases, with 18 bases left between them. This CDR3 spans 13 amino acids. The CDR3 nucleotides read TGCAGCGTTATTCATTTCGTCAGGGACGGCTACACCTTC. Translating it yields CSVIHFVRDGYTF.